Each of the 27 T cell receptor beta chains below was sequenced from the same sample in a study of T cell responses to AZD1222 COVID-19 vaccine. Assay used: immunoSEQ multiplex PCR; TCRdb lists only in-frame clones, some missing. The profile shows 72,000 or so clones, roughly 87% of them singletons. The sample here was peripheral blood, taken on day 0 of AZD1222 vaccination. These receptors all stem from an adult in good health.

The chain recombines TRBV2 with TRBJ1-5; TRBD1 matches at 7 bases. The V and J ends lost 5 bases and 9 bases, in that order; junction bases with no gene match: 7. Germline CDR1 is SNHLY and CDR2 is FYNNEI. The CDR3 has 13 residues. The CDR3 DNA reads as TGTGCCAGCAGTATACAGGGGTTGATGCCCCAGCATTTT. As protein: CASSIQGLMPQHF.

This clone has just a few counts. The rearrangement links TRBV7-9 to TRBJ2-6; 8 positions match TRBD2. Germline CDR1 and CDR2: SEHNR and FQNEAQ (reference sequence). Trimming took 11 bases from V and 2 from J; bases not matched to a gene: 5. This CDR3 region has 14 residues. The CDR3 DNA is TGTGCCCCGGGGACTAGTACTGGGGCCAACGTCCTGACTTTC. Amino acid sequence: CAPGTSTGANVLTF.

The chain is built from TRBV19 and TRBJ1-2; D gene uncertain. V gave up 4 bases and J gave up 4 bases, with 16 bases separating them. This CDR3 spans 15 amino acids. Germline V gives CDR1 LNHDA, CDR2 SQIVND (reference sequence). Here the CDR3 reads CASSTSSLGIYGYTF. DNA for the CDR3: TGTGCCAGTAGTACCAGTTCCCTGGGGATCTATGGCTACACCTTC.

The V and J genes are TRBV18 and TRBJ1-5, with D possibly being TRBD1 (5 bases). Germline loops: CDR1 KGHSH, CDR2 LQKENI. V was trimmed by 5 bases and J by 9 bases, leaving 11 bases between them. The CDR3 runs to 12 residues. The CDR3 DNA sequence: TGTGCCAGCTCAAATGTGGGGGGGCCCCAGCATTTT. Protein sequence: CASSNVGGPQHF.

The chain links TRBV15 to TRBJ1-1, with D unresolved. Trimming stripped 8 bases from V and 3 bases from J, with 7 bases between. This CDR3 has 11 residues. CDR1 is LNHNV and CDR2 is YYDKDF in the germline V gene (reference sequence). In nucleotides, the CDR3 is TGTGCCACCTCGGGGTACACTGAAGCTTTCTTT. Residues: CATSGYTEAFF.

The V and J genes are TRBV5-1 and TRBJ2-7; 12 nucleotides match TRBD1. Germline V gene sequence: CDR1 SGHRS, CDR2 YFSETQ. The CDR3 is 14 residues long. V lost 4 bases, J lost 6 bases, and 5 bases stayed unmatched. The CDR3 nucleotides read TGCGCCAGCAGCGTGCGGGACAGGGGGCGCGAGCAGTACTTC. It yields the protein CASSVRDRGREQYF.

The J gene is TRBJ2-7, the V gene TRBV7-2, with 7 bases lining up with TRBD2. The germline gives CDR1 SGHTA, CDR2 FQGNSA. V gave up 0 bases and J gave up 9 bases; unmatched junction bases: 8. The CDR3 is made up of 14 amino acids. The DNA for the CDR3 is TGTGCCAGCAGCTTAGCCGGGACTACTTCTGGGCAGTACTTC. This sequence encodes CASSLAGTTSGQYF.

The chain joins TRBV9 to TRBJ2-5; TRBD2 matches at 8 bases. Germline CDR1 is SGDLS and CDR2 is YYNGEE. There are 15 residues in the CDR3. Germline trimming cut 1 base from V and 5 bases from J; bases unmatched to any gene: 7. The CDR3 sequence: CASSVSGGAGETQYF. CDR3 coding DNA: TGTGCCAGCAGCGTATCCGGGGGGGCCGGGGAGACCCAGTACTTC.

V and J are TRBV6-5 and TRBJ2-1; the D gene is possibly TRBD1 (6 bases). CDR1 and CDR2 (germline): MNHEY, SVGAGI. V lost 2 bases, J lost 8 bases, and 7 bases lay in between. This CDR3 contains 12 residues. CDR3 coding DNA: TGTGCCAGCAGTTACACAGGGTATGAGCAGTTCTTC. This sequence encodes CASSYTGYEQFF.

V gene TRBV7-3 combines with J gene TRBJ1-6; D gene unclear. Trimming took 3 bases from V and 9 from J, leaving 12 bases between them. This CDR3 spans 14 amino acids. CDR1 is SGHTA, CDR2 FQGTGA, per germline. Written as DNA, the CDR3 is TGTGCCAGCAGCTTCTCCGGAAAGGGTTCACCCCTCCACTTT. It translates to CASSFSGKGSPLHF.

The J gene is TRBJ1-4, the V gene TRBV30; no clear D. Germline assignment: CDR1 GTSNPN and CDR2 SVGIG (reference sequence). The CDR3 is 12 amino acids. Trimming removed 1 base from V and 14 bases from J, with 14 bases in between. The DNA of the CDR3 is TGTGCCTGGAGTGAGATTGACCGAGGGCTGTTTTTT. Encoded protein: CAWSEIDRGLFF.

This chain links TRBV19 with TRBJ1-3; TRBD1 might be the D (6 bases). V was cut by 5 bases and J by 1 base, with 15 bases left in between. The germline V gene has CDR1 LNHDA and CDR2 SQIVND (reference sequence). The CDR3 is 16 residues long. This CDR3 reads CASSSPTQGSGNTIYF. CDR3 DNA: TGTGCCAGTAGTTCCCCGACACAGGGTTCTGGAAACACCATATATTTT.

J is TRBJ2-3 and V is TRBV7-7; 8 bases match TRBD2. The CDR3 has 15 amino acids. Per the germline V gene, CDR1 is SSHAT and CDR2 is FNYEAQ (reference sequence). The junction had 5 bases not matched to a gene; V was cut back by 5 bases and J by 1 base. DNA for the CDR3: TGTGCCAGCAGCCTGGGACTAGGAGGCACAGATACGCAGTATTTT. Translated: CASSLGLGGTDTQYF. The variable domain in full, with the rest retrieved from reference TRBV7-7 and TRBJ2-3, is GAGVSQSPRYKVTKRGQDVTLRCDPISSHATLYWYQQALGQGPEFLTYFNYEAQPDKSGLPSDRFSAERPEGSISTLTIQRTEQRDSAMYRCASSLGLGGTDTQYFGPGTRLTVL.

V is TRBV3-1 (or the pseudogene TRBV3-2) and J is TRBJ1-1; no clear D gene. The CDR3 has 12 amino acids. Germline loops: CDR1 LGHDT, CDR2 YNNKEL (reference sequence). With 1 base removed from V and 6 bases from J, the gap between germline ends came to 6 bases. The CDR3 loop reads CASSQVWPEAFF. For the CDR3, the DNA is TGTGCCAGCAGCCAAGTGTGGCCTGAAGCTTTCTTT.

The chain employs TRBV29-1 and TRBJ2-3, with 9 positions matching TRBD1. The CDR3 loop spans 18 amino acids. Germline V gene data show CDR1 as SQVTM and CDR2 as ANQGSEA. V lost 1 base and J lost 0; bases outside the gene matches: 11. CDR3: CSVEGGWTGAQSTDTQYF. Here the CDR3 DNA reads TGCAGCGTTGAAGGGGGGTGGACAGGGGCACAAAGCACAGATACGCAGTATTTT.

The rearrangement links TRBV14 to TRBJ1-6; D is uncertain. V was cut by 3 bases and J by 9 bases, with 9 bases left in between. The CDR3 spans 13 residues. Germline V gives CDR1 SGHDN, CDR2 FVKESK. CDR3 protein: CASSHSRSSPLHF. CDR3 in DNA: TGTGCCAGCAGCCACTCCAGATCTTCACCCCTCCACTTT. Looking up the rest from reference TRBV14 and TRBJ1-6 gives the full variable domain: EAGVTQFPSHSVIEKGQTVTLRCDPISGHDNLYWYRRVMGKEIKFLLHFVKESKQDESGMPNNRFLAERTGGTYSTLKVQPAELEDSGVYFCASSHSRSSPLHFGNGTRLTVT.

The CDR3 region is CATSSTYPRGELFF. The CDR3 DNA follows: TGTGCCACCAGCTCGACCTACCCCAGGGGGGAGCTGTTTTTT. This rearrangement joins TRBV24-1 to TRBJ2-2, with unresolved D. Trimming took off 7 bases at V and 8 bases at J, with 16 bases between the two ends. CDR1 and CDR2 (germline): KGHDR, SFDVKD. The CDR3 extends over 14 amino acids.

The V and J genes are TRBV19 and TRBJ1-5, with TRBD1 matching over 8 bases. With 3 bases clipped from V and 2 bases from J, the junction kept 3 bases outside the gene matches. This CDR3 has 15 amino acids. The V gene's germline CDR1 is LNHDA and CDR2 SQIVND (reference sequence). The CDR3 DNA is TGTGCCAGTAGTATCAGGGGGCTAGGCAATCAGCCCCAGCATTTT. Translated: CASSIRGLGNQPQHF.

The chain is built from TRBV7-3 and TRBJ2-5; possible D gene TRBD1, 6 bases. This CDR3 has 16 residues. Germline-derived CDR1 and CDR2 are SGHTA and FQGTGA. V was shortened by 1 base and J by 1 base, with 13 bases between the two germline ends. The CDR3 coding sequence is TGTGCCAGCAGCTTAATGCCCCGGACAGTCCAAGAGACCCAGTACTTC. It yields the protein CASSLMPRTVQETQYF.

CDR3 bases: TGTGCCAGCAGTTTCTCCGGGAATCAGCCCCAGCATTTT. Translating it yields CASSFSGNQPQHF. This chain joins TRBV12-3 or TRBV12-4 and TRBJ1-5; no clear D. Between the trimmed V and J ends, which lost 3 bases and 4 bases, there was a span of 7 bases. The length of the CDR3 is 13 residues.

The V gene is TRBV4-3, the J gene TRBJ1-3; TRBD1 is a possible D gene (5 bases). The CDR3 has 15 residues. Germline V CDR1 and CDR2: LGHNA, YSLEER. Trimming left V 0 bases short and J 4 bases short, with 10 bases between. The CDR3 protein is CASSQDFGAGNTIYF. The CDR3 DNA sequence: TGCGCCAGCAGCCAAGATTTTGGGGCCGGAAACACCATATATTTT.

V usage is TRBV18 and J usage is TRBJ2-1; D may match TRBD1 or TRBD2 (5 bases each). V gave up 1 base and J gave up 8 bases, with 12 bases separating them. The length of the CDR3 is 14 residues. Looked up from germline, CDR1 is KGHSH and CDR2 is LQKENI. CDR3 sequence: CASSPLGRGYEQFF. The CDR3 region has the DNA TGTGCCAGCTCACCACTGGGACGGGGCTATGAGCAGTTCTTC.

This chain uses TRBV6-2 or TRBV6-3 with TRBJ1-2; D unclear. The CDR3 runs 14 residues. The V end was cut by 4 bases, the J end by 4 bases, with 13 bases between. Germline CDR1 and CDR2: MNHEY and SVGEGT. CDR3 coding DNA: TGTGCCAGCAGTTCCCCGACCGCAACCTATGGCTACACCTTC. It translates to CASSSPTATYGYTF.

The J gene is TRBJ1-5, the V gene TRBV5-8; D might be TRBD1 (6 bases). Trimming removed 2 bases at V and 3 bases at J, with 12 bases between. The CDR3 length is 15 residues. Germline V gives CDR1 SGHTS, CDR2 YDEGEE. The CDR3 region is CASSFRGAVNQPQHF. DNA of the CDR3: TGTGCCAGCAGCTTCAGGGGCGCGGTCAATCAGCCCCAGCATTTT. The entire variable domain, with the rest obtained from reference TRBV5-8 and TRBJ1-5, is as follows: EAGVTQSPTHLIKTRGQQATLRCSPISGHTSVYWYQQALGLGLQFLLWYDEGEERNRGNFPPRFSGRQFPNYSSELNVNALELEDSALYLCASSFRGAVNQPQHFGDGTRLSIL.

The rearrangement links TRBV28 to TRBJ2-5; D might be TRBD1 or TRBD2, each matching 5 bases. The germline V and J ends were trimmed by 7 bases and 2 bases, with 14 bases remaining between them. CDR1 is MDHEN and CDR2 is SYDVKM in the germline V gene. This CDR3 is 14 amino acids long. This CDR3 reads CASTPGRNQETQYF. Written as DNA, the CDR3 is TGTGCCAGCACCCCGGGACGGAATCAAGAGACCCAGTACTTC.

The rearrangement joins TRBV6-1 to TRBJ2-7, with a weak D call TRBD2 (6 bases). This CDR3 spans 15 amino acids. Germline CDR1 reads MNHNS; CDR2 reads SASEGT. With 2 bases removed from V and 2 bases from J, the gap between germline ends came to 13 bases. CDR3 sequence: CASSEPGGKPYEQYF. As DNA, the CDR3 is TGTGCCAGCAGTGAACCGGGCGGGAAGCCCTACGAGCAGTACTTC.

V gene TRBV10-3 combines with J gene TRBJ2-3; D is undetermined. The CDR3 consists of 15 residues. Germline V gene data show CDR1 as ENHRY and CDR2 as SYGVKD. The V end lost 0 bases, the J end lost 1 base, and 8 bases lay between the germline ends. DNA for the CDR3: TGTGCCATCAGTGAGTCGTTTGGCGGCACAGATACGCAGTATTTT. This encodes CAISESFGGTDTQYF.